A single sample is the source of the 10 T cell receptor beta chains below, sequenced in a study of CD8+CD57+ T cells in acquired aplastic anemia. Profiling of TCR beta VDJ combinations and CDR3 sequences used genomic DNA as template. Using its own MiXCR run on the reads, TCRdb lists one record per CDR3 protein. Of fewer than 200,000 distinct CDR3 sequences listed, less than 60% were seen once; the top ten hold about 1.8%. CD8+CD57+ cell expansion had been shown by flow cytometry in patients chosen for sequencing. Input material: sorted CD4+, CD8+, or CD8+CD57+ T cells (not recorded which) from PBMCs. These TCRs come from a human donor with aplastic anemia.

This clonotype showed up just a few times. A read error may be the cause here, since a much bigger clone is one base away. The chain links TRBV6-1 to TRBJ1-5; D is unresolved. The CDR3 is made up of 15 amino acids. V lost 0 bases, J lost 6 bases, and 12 bases lay in between. Looked up from germline, CDR1 is MNHNS and CDR2 is SASEGT. The CDR3 reads CASSEAGGPCQPQHF. CDR3 DNA: TGTGCCAGCAGTGAAGCTGGAGGGCCTTGTCAGCCCCAGCATTTT.

This clonotype has at least ten counts. The rearrangement links TRBV10-3 to TRBJ1-1, with TRBD1 matching over 8 bases. Germline CDR1 ENHRY, CDR2 SYGVKD. The CDR3 loop spans 14 amino acids. The V segment lost 6 bases and the J segment 1 base; nucleotides outside the gene matches: 4. The CDR3 spells CAIRGQGANTEAFF. CDR3 nucleotide sequence: TGTGCCATCAGAGGACAGGGCGCGAACACTGAAGCTTTCTTT.

This clonotype was picked up many times. V and J are TRBV6-1 and TRBJ2-3; 8 bases are shared with TRBD1. The V and J ends lost 6 bases and 8 bases, in that order; junction bases with no gene match: 10. Germline loops: CDR1 MNHNS, CDR2 SASEGT. This CDR3 is 14 amino acids long. The CDR3 DNA follows: TGTGCCAGCAGCCCAGGGGGCTCAACTGTTACGCAGTATTTT. Translating gives CASSPGGSTVTQYF.

This clonotype was counted between two and nine times. V gene TRBV10-3 combines with J gene TRBJ1-1; 9 positions match TRBD1. CDR3 size: 16 residues. V was clipped by 5 bases and J by 3 bases; unmatched bases: 10. Per the germline V gene, CDR1 is ENHRY and CDR2 is SYGVKD. CDR3: CAISYRGLLSDTEAFF. CDR3 bases: TGTGCCATCAGTTACAGGGGGCTTTTATCGGACACTGAAGCTTTCTTT.

V is TRBV2 and J is TRBJ1-2; D is possibly TRBD1 (5 bases). V lost 8 bases to trimming and J lost 1 base, with 23 bases between them. The germline V gene encodes CDR1 SNHLY and CDR2 FYNNEI. The CDR3 totals 17 residues. CDR3 sequence reads: CASGLTVQSILNYGYTF. The CDR3 DNA follows: TGTGCCAGCGGACTGACAGTGCAGTCCATCCTTAACTATGGCTACACCTTC.

The chain employs TRBV9 and TRBJ1-1; D unresolved. V was shortened by 7 bases and J by 2 bases, with 9 bases between the two germline ends. Per germline, CDR1 SGDLS and CDR2 YYNGEE. The CDR3 consists of 12 residues. This CDR3 reads CASGGGNTEAFF. In nucleotides, the CDR3 is TGTGCCAGCGGAGGTGGTAACACTGAAGCTTTCTTT.

The V gene is TRBV24-1, the J gene TRBJ2-2; TRBD1 is a possible D gene (6 bases). Germline V gene sequence: CDR1 KGHDR, CDR2 SFDVKD. The length of the CDR3 is 14 residues. V was clipped by 4 bases and J by 7 bases, with 12 bases between them. The chain's CDR3 is CATSEHRVGGELFF. CDR3 sequence (DNA): TGTGCCACCAGTGAGCACAGGGTTGGCGGGGAGCTGTTTTTT.

The table lists this clonotype with many counts. The chain carries TRBV6-1 and TRBJ1-2, with D maybe TRBD1 (6 bases). The V and J ends lost 6 bases and 2 bases respectively, with 16 bases between them. The CDR3 runs 15 residues. Per the germline V gene, CDR1 is MNHNS and CDR2 is SASEGT. DNA for the CDR3: TGTGCCAGCAGACCCGACAGGAACGGCAACTATGGCTACACCTTC. Protein sequence: CASRPDRNGNYGYTF.

The chain is built from TRBV19 and TRBJ2-2, with 7 bases lining up with TRBD1. Germline values: CDR1 LNHDA, CDR2 SQIVND (reference sequence). Unmatched junction bases numbered 6, after V lost 3 bases and J lost 5 bases. The CDR3 loop spans 15 amino acids. The CDR3 sequence: CASSIKGAGTGELFF. Written as DNA, the CDR3 is TGTGCCAGTAGTATCAAGGGGGCTGGTACCGGGGAGCTGTTTTTT.

The rearrangement links TRBV7-8 to TRBJ2-1; D might be TRBD2 (5 bases). The length of the CDR3 is 13 residues. Looked up from germline, CDR1 is SGHVS and CDR2 is FQNEAQ. The ends were cut back, 5 bases at V and 7 bases at J, with 12 bases in the middle. CDR3 DNA: TGTGCCAGCAGCCTAGGAGGCCCAAATGAGCAGTTCTTC. This encodes CASSLGGPNEQFF.